This is a list of T cell receptor beta chains from one sample in a study of PD-1 blockade in classical Hodgkin lymphoma. Some clones are missing from TCRdb's copy, which holds only in-frame ones; the method was immunoSEQ multiplex PCR. The sample lists 70,000 or so clones, about 93% occurring once. The sample comprised peripheral blood mononuclear cells (PBMCs). Every receptor here comes from a human donor with classical Hodgkin lymphoma. The CDR3 runs from the conserved cysteine through the conserved F or W. The D gene is left open where the match is weak. The size field is filled for only some rows; it gives once, few, many or a size class.

j_call v_call clone_size d_call cdr3_aa cdr3_nt
TRBJ2-4 TRBV10-3 - TRBD2 CAISESRGAGNIQYF TGTGCCATCAGTGAGTCGCGGGGGGCAGGGAACATTCAGTACTTC
TRBJ2-1 TRBV7-9 - - CASSLDDIRDHRFF TGTGCCAGCAGCTTAGATGATATACGGGATCATCGGTTCTTC
TRBJ2-3 TRBV27 - - CASSSGLPGGQYF TGTGCCAGCAGTTCTGGCCTACCCGGAGGGCAGTATTTT
TRBJ1-3 TRBV9 - - CASSAMVSGNTIYF TGTGCCAGCAGCGCAATGGTCTCTGGAAACACCATATATTTT
TRBJ1-1 TRBV6-1 - TRBD1 CASSREGADTEAFF TGTGCCAGCAGCAGAGAGGGGGCGGACACTGAAGCTTTCTTT
TRBJ2-7 TRBV9 - - CASSVTGTLAYEQYF TGTGCCAGCAGCGTTACCGGGACCCTGGCCTACGAGCAGTACTTC
TRBJ1-2 TRBV4-3 - - CASSPGGEPIYGYTF TGCGCCAGCAGCCCCGGGGGGGAGCCGATCTATGGCTACACCTTC
TRBJ2-5 TRBV7-9 - - CASSIDSETQYF TGTGCCAGCAGCATCGATTCAGAGACCCAGTACTTC
TRBJ1-2 TRBV2 - - CASSVQPRYGYTF TGTGCCAGCAGTGTACAGCCACGCTATGGCTACACCTTC
TRBJ2-7 TRBV5-6 - TRBD2 CASSRPGLAVYEQYF TGTGCCAGCAGCCGGCCTGGACTAGCGGTATACGAGCAGTACTTC
TRBJ1-1 TRBV27 few - CASSLGRGTEAFF TGTGCCAGCAGTTTAGGCAGGGGCACTGAAGCTTTCTTT
TRBJ1-5 TRBV28 - TRBD1 CASSLDRAQGPQHF TGTGCCAGCAGTTTGGACAGGGCCCAGGGGCCCCAGCATTTT
TRBJ2-1 TRBV21-1 - - CASSKAASGGASSYNEQFF TGTGCCAGCAGCAAAGCCGCTAGCGGGGGGGCATCTTCCTACAATGAGCAGTTCTTC
TRBJ1-2 TRBV2 - TRBD1 CASSDQGANYGYTF TGTGCCAGCAGTGATCAGGGGGCTAACTATGGCTACACCTTC
TRBJ2-7 TRBV14 - - CASSRWAPGIQYEQYF TGTGCCAGCAGCCGTTGGGCGCCCGGGATACAATACGAGCAGTACTTC
TRBJ1-2 TRBV15 - - CATSRDLIGGGYGYTF TGTGCCACCAGCAGAGATCTTATAGGGGGAGGCTATGGCTACACCTTC
TRBJ1-2 TRBV5-1 - - CASSLDSTNYGYTF TGCGCCAGCAGCTTGGACTCCACTAACTATGGCTACACCTTC
TRBJ2-7 TRBV5-4 - TRBD1 CASSWETGIYEQYF TGTGCCAGCAGCTGGGAGACAGGGATCTACGAGCAGTACTTC
TRBJ1-1 TRBV25-1 - - CASSDRYTEAFF TGTGCCAGCAGTGACCGTTACACTGAAGCTTTCTTT
TRBJ1-5 TRBV2 - TRBD1 CATGQGAGWQPQHF TGTGCCACCGGACAGGGGGCAGGATGGCAGCCCCAGCATTTT
TRBJ2-2 TRBV5-4 - - CASSPSRRVVGELFF TGTGCCAGCAGCCCGTCTCGCAGGGTAGTCGGGGAGCTGTTTTTT
TRBJ2-5 TRBV7-6 - - CASSRSRAPQETQYF TGTGCCAGCAGTCGCTCCAGGGCCCCCCAAGAGACCCAGTACTTC
TRBJ2-1 TRBV7-2 - - CASSLVSGRSEQFF TGTGCCAGCAGCTTAGTAAGTGGGCGAAGCGAGCAGTTCTTC
TRBJ2-5 TRBV27 - - CASSLRQGRVETQYF TGTGCCAGCAGTTTAAGGCAGGGCAGAGTAGAGACCCAGTACTTC
TRBJ1-3 TRBV5-1 - - CASSLGRQGFSGNTIYF TGCGCCAGCAGCTTGGGAAGGCAGGGTTTCTCTGGAAACACCATATATTTT
TRBJ1-2 TRBV19 - TRBD1 CASNPGQGSYGYTF TGTGCCAGTAACCCGGGACAGGGGAGCTATGGCTACACCTTC
TRBJ2-7 TRBV5-1 - TRBD2 CASSSGTSVQQYF TGCGCCAGCAGCTCCGGGACTAGCGTTCAGCAGTACTTC
TRBJ2-3 TRBV30 - TRBD2 CAWTAGVNTDTQYF TGTGCCTGGACGGCGGGAGTTAACACAGATACGCAGTATTTT
TRBJ1-4 TRBV4-3 - TRBD1 CASSPGQGNEKLFF TGCGCCAGCAGCCCCGGACAGGGAAACGAAAAACTGTTTTTT
TRBJ1-3 TRBV28 - - CASSPRVDGNTIYF TGTGCCAGCAGTCCCCGGGTTGATGGAAACACCATATATTTT
TRBJ1-5 TRBV28 - - CAIATGIQPQHF TGTGCCATCGCCACCGGGATCCAGCCCCAGCATTTT
TRBJ1-4 TRBV15 - TRBD1 CATSRGDRGREKLFF TGTGCCACCAGCAGAGGAGACAGGGGTCGTGAAAAACTGTTTTTT
TRBJ2-7 TRBV11-2 - - CASSSPSGVQYF TGTGCCAGCAGCTCGCCCTCAGGGGTGCAGTACTTC
TRBJ1-2 TRBV7-3 - TRBD1 CASSLTGGATNYGYTF TGTGCCAGCAGCTTAACAGGGGGCGCGACGAACTATGGCTACACCTTC
TRBJ2-1 TRBV29-1 - TRBD2 CSVSLAAAYNEQFF TGCAGCGTTAGCCTAGCGGCAGCATACAATGAGCAGTTCTTC
TRBJ2-3 TRBV9 - TRBD2 CASSPVAGGGADTQYF TGTGCCAGCAGCCCCGTAGCGGGAGGTGGAGCAGATACGCAGTATTTT
TRBJ2-1 TRBV7-2 once - CASSLGGSHNEQFF TGTGCCAGCAGCTTAGGGGGGAGCCACAATGAGCAGTTCTTC
TRBJ2-3 TRBV19 - - CASREWGGVVDTQYF TGTGCCAGTCGAGAGTGGGGGGGCGTAGTAGATACGCAGTATTTT
TRBJ1-2 TRBV19 - - CASRRRQVGPNGYTF TGTGCCAGTAGGAGAAGACAGGTTGGGCCTAATGGCTACACCTTC
TRBJ2-1 TRBV27 - - CASSIMGSYNEQFF TGTGCCAGCAGTATTATGGGCTCTTACAATGAGCAGTTCTTC
TRBJ1-1 TRBV2 - - CASSENPGGTEAFF TGTGCCAGCAGTGAAAACCCCGGAGGCACTGAAGCTTTCTTT
TRBJ2-5 TRBV5-1 - - CASSLGQPQETQYF TGCGCCAGCAGCCTAGGACAGCCCCAAGAGACCCAGTACTTC
TRBJ2-2 TRBV29-1 - - CSVGGHFTGELFF TGCAGCGTTGGAGGGCACTTCACCGGGGAGCTGTTTTTT
TRBJ2-4 TRBV2 few TRBD1 CASRLRTGGSKNIQYF TGTGCCAGCAGATTACGGACAGGGGGCTCCAAAAACATTCAGTACTTC
TRBJ2-5 TRBV15 - - CATSRAPAETQYF TGTGCCACCAGCCGGGCACCCGCAGAGACCCAGTACTTC
TRBJ2-4 TRBV4-2 - - CASRNTKNIQYF TGTGCCAGCAGAAACACCAAAAACATTCAGTACTTC
TRBJ1-5 TRBV19 - TRBD1 CASRQGGQPQHF TGTGCCAGTAGGCAGGGGGGTCAGCCCCAGCATTTT
TRBJ1-3 TRBV2 - - CASSERLTSSGNTIYF TGTGCCAGCAGTGAAAGATTGACCAGCTCTGGAAACACCATATATTTT
TRBJ2-7 TRBV5-4 - - CASSLRGNLPGEQYF TGTGCCAGCAGCTTGAGGGGAAATTTACCGGGCGAGCAGTACTTC
TRBJ2-7 TRBV11-2 - - CASSFRETYEQYF TGTGCCAGCAGCTTCAGAGAAACCTACGAGCAGTACTTC
TRBJ1-5 TRBV10-3 - - CAISERGNQPQHF TGTGCCATCAGTGAACGGGGGAATCAGCCCCAGCATTTT
TRBJ2-2 TRBV5-5 once - CASSFIPGSDNTGELFF TGTGCCAGCAGCTTCATCCCAGGATCAGACAACACCGGGGAGCTGTTTTTT
TRBJ2-1 TRBV9 once TRBD2 CASSTSGSSYNEQFF TGTGCCAGCAGCACTAGCGGTAGCTCCTACAATGAGCAGTTCTTC
TRBJ2-1 TRBV28 - - CASGGFSYNEQFF TGTGCCAGCGGCGGCTTCTCCTACAATGAGCAGTTCTTC
TRBJ2-2 TRBV5-4 - - CASSYGQGGGSGELFF TGTGCCAGCAGCTATGGGCAGGGTGGCGGATCCGGGGAGCTGTTTTTT
TRBJ1-1 TRBV6-5 - TRBD1 CASSPSGAGGTEAFF TGTGCCAGCAGTCCCTCTGGGGCAGGGGGCACTGAAGCTTTCTTT